The T cell receptor (beta chain) under discussion was sequenced for a study of low-dose radiotherapy and immunotherapy resistance in tumors. This clonotype was detected many times. Looked up from germline, CDR1 is SNHLY and CDR2 is FYNNEI. The CDR3 contains 16 residues. Trimming stripped 0 bases from V and 0 bases from J, with 9 bases between. TRAV- and TRBV-specific primers were used for first-strand cDNA, which covered alpha and beta chains. Both a constant-region primer and a V-primer adapter served to amplify TCRs across 15 to 20 PCR cycles. TCRdb re-called the reads with MiXCR, one entry per CDR3 protein. The data show 100,000 or so distinct CDR3 sequences, with under 10% seen just once and 0.8% to 1.3% held by the top ten. Specified time point: before trial treatment.

The clonotype was recovered from a male donor with prostate cancer. The sample here was PBMCs, taken before treatment. The chain links TRBV2 to TRBJ2-4, with a tentative D call TRBD1 (5 bases). This CDR3 reads CASSEAGALAKNIQYF. DNA of the CDR3: TGTGCCAGCAGTGAAGCAGGGGCACTAGCCAAAAACATTCAGTACTTC. The whole variable domain, filled in from reference TRBV2 and TRBJ2-4, reads EPEVTQTPSHQVTQMGQEVILRCVPISNHLYFYWYRQILGQKVEFLVSFYNNEISEKSEIFDDQFSVERPDGSNFTLKIRSTKLEDSAMYFCASSEAGALAKNIQYFGAGTRLSVL.